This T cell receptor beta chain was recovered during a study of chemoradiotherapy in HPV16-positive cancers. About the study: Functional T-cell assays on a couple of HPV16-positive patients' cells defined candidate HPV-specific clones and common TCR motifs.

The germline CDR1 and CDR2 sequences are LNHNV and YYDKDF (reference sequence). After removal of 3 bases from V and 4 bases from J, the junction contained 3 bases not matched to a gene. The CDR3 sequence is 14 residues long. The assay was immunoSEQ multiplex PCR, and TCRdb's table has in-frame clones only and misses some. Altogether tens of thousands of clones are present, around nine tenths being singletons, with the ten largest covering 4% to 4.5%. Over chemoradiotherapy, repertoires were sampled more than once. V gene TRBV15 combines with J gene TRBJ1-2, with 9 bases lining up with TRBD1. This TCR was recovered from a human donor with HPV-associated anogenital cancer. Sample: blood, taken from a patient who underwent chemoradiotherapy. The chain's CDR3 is CATSRGQGRYGYTF. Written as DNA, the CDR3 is TGTGCCACCAGCAGGGGACAGGGTCGCTATGGCTACACCTTC.